This T cell receptor beta chain was profiled in a study of shared clonotypes between healthy human individuals. For the study at large: A donor's plate count was three for CD4 naive and three for CD4 memory; CD8 naive had two and CD8 memory one. Study-wide results and caveats: Non-shared clonotypes had lower generation probabilities than clonotypes shared by all four sorted-subset donors. Researchers sampled blood only, noting tissue repertoires likely differ. Among donors, sharing of clonotypes was expected to be affected by sequencing depth.

In regard to this clone: The antigen is unknown.

This CDR3 is 12 amino acids long. V was clipped by 1 base and J by 7 bases, with 8 bases between them. Germline V gives CDR1 MGHRA, CDR2 YSYEKL. CD45RO negativity and positive selection for CCR7 defined naive CD8 cells, a population that excluded terminally differentiated effector memory CD45RA+ cells. Libraries were prepared by immunoSEQ multiplex PCR; TCRdb keeps only in-frame clonotypes and omits some of them. This sample yields about 2.1 million clones, of which about 92% are seen a single time; roughly 1.7% belongs to the top ten. The rearrangement joins TRBV4-1 to TRBJ2-7; D is unclear. The sample was naive CD8+ T cells from PBMCs. The clonotype comes from a man in his late teens or twenties in good health. Some clones in this sample may be carry-over from other donors' samples. For the CDR3, the DNA is TGCGCCAGCAGCCAAGTTGGGTGGGAGCAGTACTTC. Amino acids: CASSQVGWEQYF.